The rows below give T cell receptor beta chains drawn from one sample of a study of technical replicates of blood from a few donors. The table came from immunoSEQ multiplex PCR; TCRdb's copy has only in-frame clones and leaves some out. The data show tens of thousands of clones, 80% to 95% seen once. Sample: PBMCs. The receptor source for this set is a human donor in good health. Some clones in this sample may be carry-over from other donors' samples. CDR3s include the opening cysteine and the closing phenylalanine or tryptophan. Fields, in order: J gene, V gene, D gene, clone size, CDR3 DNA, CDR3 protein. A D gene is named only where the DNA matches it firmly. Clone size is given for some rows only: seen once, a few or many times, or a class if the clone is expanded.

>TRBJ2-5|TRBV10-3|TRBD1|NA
TGTGCCATCGGACAGGGGTCGGAGACCCAGTACTTC
CAIGQGSETQYF
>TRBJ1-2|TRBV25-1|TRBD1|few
TGTGCCAGCAGTGAATCCGGACAGGCGTACGACTATGGCTACACCTTC
CASSESGQAYDYGYTF
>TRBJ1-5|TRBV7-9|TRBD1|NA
TGTGCCAGCAGCTGGACAGGGGATACTGACTATAGCAATCAGCCCCAGCATTTT
CASSWTGDTDYSNQPQHF
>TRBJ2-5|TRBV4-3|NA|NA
TGCGCCAGCAGCCAAAGCATGGAGACCCAGTACTTC
CASSQSMETQYF
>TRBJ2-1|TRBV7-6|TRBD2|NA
TGTGCCAGCAGCTTACATCAGCGGGGGAGCTCCTACAATGAGCAGTTCTTC
CASSLHQRGSSYNEQFF
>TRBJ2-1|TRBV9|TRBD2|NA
TGTGCCTCAACTCGGGGTAGCGGGGGCTACAATGAGCAGTTCTTC
CASTRGSGGYNEQFF
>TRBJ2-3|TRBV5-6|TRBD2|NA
TGTGCCAGCAGCCCCAGCGGGGGAATCACAGATACGCAGTATTTT
CASSPSGGITDTQYF
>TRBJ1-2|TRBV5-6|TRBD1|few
TGTGCCAGCAGCGCGGACAGGGGGCTAACCTATGGCTACACCTTC
CASSADRGLTYGYTF
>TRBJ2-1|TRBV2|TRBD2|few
TGTGCCAGCAAAGGGGCGGGGGAGCGGGAGCAGTTCTTC
CASKGAGEREQFF
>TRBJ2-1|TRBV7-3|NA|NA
TGTGCCAGCAGCTTCGGGGGGCGAAATGAGCAGTTCTTC
CASSFGGRNEQFF
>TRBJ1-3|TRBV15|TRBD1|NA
TGTGCCACCAGCCGGGACAGGGGTTCTGGAAACACCATATATTTT
CATSRDRGSGNTIYF
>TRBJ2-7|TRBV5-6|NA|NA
TGTGCCAGCAGCATGCAGGGTACCCACGAGCAGTACTTC
CASSMQGTHEQYF
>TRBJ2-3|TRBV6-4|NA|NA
TGTGCCAGCAGTGACCAGGTTTCAGATACGCAGTATTTT
CASSDQVSDTQYF
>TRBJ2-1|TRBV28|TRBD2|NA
TGTGCCAGCAGTTTCGAGCTAGCGGGAGGGCCCGGGAGAAATGAGCAGTTCTTC
CASSFELAGGPGRNEQFF
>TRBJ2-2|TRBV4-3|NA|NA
TGCGCCAGCAGCCAGGCACAGGGATACACCGGGGAGCTGTTTTTT
CASSQAQGYTGELFF
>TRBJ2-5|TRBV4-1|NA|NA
TGCGCCAGCAGCCAAGTAGGAGGGGCCCTGTACCAAGAGACCCAGTACTTC
CASSQVGGALYQETQYF
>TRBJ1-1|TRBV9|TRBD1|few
TGTGCCAGCAGCGGGGGGGACAGGGGGTGGGACACTGAAGCTTTCTTT
CASSGGDRGWDTEAFF
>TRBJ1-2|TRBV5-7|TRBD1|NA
TGTGCCAGCAACAAACGACAGGGGGCGACTGGGGACTATGGCTACACCTTC
CASNKRQGATGDYGYTF
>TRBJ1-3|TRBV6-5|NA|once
TGTGCCAGCAGGGACACCTCTGGAAACACCATATATTTT
CASRDTSGNTIYF
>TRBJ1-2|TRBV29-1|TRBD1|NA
TGCAGCGTGGACGCCAGGGGGTACGATGGCTACACCTTC
CSVDARGYDGYTF
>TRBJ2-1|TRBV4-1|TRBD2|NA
TGCGCCAGCAGCCAAGGAGCGGGGGGGCCACGCAATGAGCAGTTCTTC
CASSQGAGGPRNEQFF
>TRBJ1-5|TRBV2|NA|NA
TGTGCCAGCACCCAAGGGGCAGGGGTAGGCCAGCCCCAGCATTTT
CASTQGAGVGQPQHF
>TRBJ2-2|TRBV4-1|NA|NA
TGCGCCAGCAGCCAAGATCTACCGGCCGGGGAGCTGTTTTTT
CASSQDLPAGELFF
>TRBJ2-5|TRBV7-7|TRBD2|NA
TGTGCCAGCAGCTTAACGGGACTAGCGTTCGAGACCCAGTACTTC
CASSLTGLAFETQYF
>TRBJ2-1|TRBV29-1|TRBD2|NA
TGCAGCGTTGCACCAAATACTCCGGGACTAGCGGGGCACAATGAGCAGTTCTTC
CSVAPNTPGLAGHNEQFF
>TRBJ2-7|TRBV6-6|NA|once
TGTGCCAGCAGTTTGGCCAGAACCTACGAGCAGTACTTC
CASSLARTYEQYF
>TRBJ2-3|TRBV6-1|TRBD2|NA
TGTGCCAGCAGTGGTAGCGGGAGAACAGATACGCAGTATTTT
CASSGSGRTDTQYF
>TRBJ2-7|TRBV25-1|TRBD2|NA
TGTGCCAGCAGTGACAGGATGGGACTAGCGGGGACCGAGCAGTACTTC
CASSDRMGLAGTEQYF
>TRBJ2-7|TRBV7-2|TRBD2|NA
TGTGCCAGCAGCTTCCGCGGGGGAGTCTACGAGCAGTACTTC
CASSFRGGVYEQYF
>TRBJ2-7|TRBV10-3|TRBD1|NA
TGTGCCATCACCCCGGGACAGGGAGCCGAGCAGTACTTC
CAITPGQGAEQYF
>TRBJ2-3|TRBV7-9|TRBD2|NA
TGTGCCAGCAGCCCGGGACTAGCGGGGGGGTACACAGATACGCAGTATTTT
CASSPGLAGGYTDTQYF
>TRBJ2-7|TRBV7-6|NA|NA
TGTGCCAGCAGCCTGACACCCGCCTCCTACGAGCAGTACTTC
CASSLTPASYEQYF
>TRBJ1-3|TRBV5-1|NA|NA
TGCGCCAGCAGCTTGGCCGGGGGGATCTCTGGAAACACCATATATTTT
CASSLAGGISGNTIYF
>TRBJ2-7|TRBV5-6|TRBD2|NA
TGTGCCAGCAGGATTACTAGCGGGAGCCACGAGCAGTACTTC
CASRITSGSHEQYF
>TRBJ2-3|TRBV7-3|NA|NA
TGTGCCAGCAGCCTAACCCGTCAGGATACGCAGTATTTT
CASSLTRQDTQYF
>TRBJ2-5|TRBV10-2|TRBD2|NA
TGCGCCAGCAGTGTGCCGGGACTAGCGGGGGGGGAGACCCAGTACTTC
CASSVPGLAGGETQYF
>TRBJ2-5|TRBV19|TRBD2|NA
TGTGCCAGTAGTATGAACGGCGGGGGGCCGGAGACCCAGTACTTC
CASSMNGGGPETQYF
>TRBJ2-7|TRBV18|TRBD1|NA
TGTGCCAGCTCACAAACAGGGGGTGGGCGTACCTACGAGCAGTACTTC
CASSQTGGGRTYEQYF
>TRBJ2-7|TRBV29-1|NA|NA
TGCAGCGTTGAAACAGGGTGGCGCGAGCAGTACTTC
CSVETGWREQYF
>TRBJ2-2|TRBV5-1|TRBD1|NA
TGCGCCAGCCGCAAAACAGGGACAGCGAACACCGGGGAGCTGTTTTTT
CASRKTGTANTGELFF
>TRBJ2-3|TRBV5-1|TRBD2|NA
TGCGCCAGCAGCTTGGAGGGGCTAGCGGGGCCCCCTAGCACAGATACGCAGTATTTT
CASSLEGLAGPPSTDTQYF
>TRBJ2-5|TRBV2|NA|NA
TGTGCCAGCAGGAATAGACTGTTACAAGAGACCCAGTACTTC
CASRNRLLQETQYF
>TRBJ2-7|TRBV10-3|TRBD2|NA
TGTGCCACCCGCCCCCTAGCGGGAGTTCGGGAGCAGTACTTC
CATRPLAGVREQYF
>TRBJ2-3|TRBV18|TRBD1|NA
TGTGCCAGCACACCCGGGACAGTCACAGATACGCAGTATTTT
CASTPGTVTDTQYF
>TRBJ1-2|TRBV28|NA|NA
TGTGCCAGCCTGACAGACTATGGCTACACCTTC
CASLTDYGYTF
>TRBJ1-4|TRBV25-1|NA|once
TGTGCCAGCAGTTCCCAGGGTTCTTCTAATGAAAAACTGTTTTTT
CASSSQGSSNEKLFF
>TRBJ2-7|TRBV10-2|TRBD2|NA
TGCGCCACTCAGCGGGGGGGGTACGAGCAGTACTTC
CATQRGGYEQYF